Listed here are 6 T cell receptor beta chains from one sample, sequenced in a study of cytomegalovirus exposure and HLA in healthy donors. The study ran its PCR with 60 Vbeta and 13 Jbeta primers. Sequencing used immunoSEQ multiplex PCR; TCRdb keeps in-frame clones, though not all of them. Recorded for this sample: about 100,000 clones. The sequencing input was PBMCs. These receptors came from a man aged 45-65 years in good health and CMV-seronegative.

V and J are TRBV7-2 and TRBJ1-6; the match to TRBD1 covers 9 bases. V lost 1 base, J lost 9 bases, and 4 bases stayed unmatched. The germline gives CDR1 SGHTA, CDR2 FQGNSA. This CDR3 spans 15 amino acids. Here the CDR3 reads CASSLEGTGSSPLHF. In nucleotides, the CDR3 is TGTGCCAGCAGCTTAGAAGGGACAGGGTCTTCACCCCTCCACTTT.

This chain connects TRBV14 to TRBJ2-1, with D perhaps matching TRBD2 (6 bases). The CDR3 length is 16 residues. V dropped 4 bases and J dropped 10 bases, with 23 bases sitting between them. Germline V CDR1 and CDR2: SGHDN, FVKESK. The CDR3 is CASSPAEGRDPREQFF. The CDR3 DNA reads TGTGCCAGCAGCCCCGCGGAGGGCCGGGATCCTCGAGAGCAGTTCTTC.

The chain couples TRBV6-5 to TRBJ1-5; D is ambiguous. V shed 4 bases and J shed 9 bases, with 16 bases lying between them. The germline CDR1 and CDR2 sequences are MNHEY and SVGAGI. The CDR3 consists of 14 residues. CDR3 nucleotides: TGTGCCAGCAGTTCCTGGGGAGGGCTGGGGCCCCAGCATTTT. The encoded protein is CASSSWGGLGPQHF.

The gene calls are TRBV27 and TRBJ2-2; a weak D match, TRBD1 (7 bases). Germline assignment: CDR1 MNHEY and CDR2 SMNVEV (reference sequence). The CDR3 has 14 amino acids. The V end was cut by 6 bases, the J end by 6 bases, with 14 bases between. DNA for the CDR3: TGTGCCAGCAGCGGTGGCAGGGGGGCCGGGGAGCTGTTTTTT. This codes for CASSGGRGAGELFF.

The genes are TRBV6-5 and TRBJ1-2; D might be TRBD1 (5 bases). The length of the CDR3 is 14 residues. Germline values: CDR1 MNHEY, CDR2 SVGAGI. Trimming took off 5 bases at V and 7 bases at J, with 17 bases between the two ends. CDR3 sequence reads: CASSQAGQERGYTF. For the CDR3, the DNA is TGTGCCAGCAGTCAGGCAGGGCAGGAGCGTGGCTACACCTTC.

This rearrangement joins TRBV29-1 to TRBJ1-2; D is perhaps TRBD1 (5 bases). This CDR3 has 13 amino acids. Trimming left V 6 bases short and J 0 bases short, with 11 bases between. Germline-derived CDR1 and CDR2 are SQVTM and ANQGSEA. The CDR3 region has the DNA TGCAGCGTGGACAACGGCGCTAACTATGGCTACACCTTC. This encodes CSVDNGANYGYTF.